A selection of T cell receptor beta chains follows, all from one sample in a study of neurological immune-mediated disorders. TCRdb redid the calling of the 5' RACE reads with MiXCR, one entry per CDR3 protein. Counted here are 40,000 to 60,000 distinct CDR3 sequences, around 3.4% occurring once; the ten biggest clones make up 5.5% to 6%. Material for sequencing was PBMCs. These receptor sequences come from a man between 35 and 55 years old with multiple sclerosis. Both conserved end residues are part of each CDR3. The order of the fields is D gene, V gene, J gene, clone size, CDR3 protein, CDR3 DNA. A D gene is named only where the DNA matches it firmly. Some rows have no size entry. The others give once, few or many, or a class for an expanded clone.

d_gene: TRBD1
v_gene: TRBV5-1
j_gene: TRBJ1-3
abundance: many
CDR3aa: CASSTGDRADTIYF
CDR3nt: TGCGCCAGCAGCACCGGGGACAGGGCGGACACCATATATTTT

d_gene: TRBD1
v_gene: TRBV3-1
j_gene: TRBJ1-6
abundance: many
CDR3aa: CASSQGQGDSPLHF
CDR3nt: TGTGCCAGCAGCCAAGGACAGGGCGATTCACCCCTCCACTTT

d_gene: -
v_gene: TRBV12-3/TRBV12-4
j_gene: TRBJ2-1
abundance: -
CDR3aa: CASRDITGYYNEQFF
CDR3nt: TGTGCCAGCAGGGATATCACAGGGTACTACAATGAGCAGTTCTTC

d_gene: TRBD1
v_gene: TRBV12-3/TRBV12-4
j_gene: TRBJ1-5
abundance: few
CDR3aa: CASGQGGNQPQNF
CDR3nt: TGTGCCAGCGGACAGGGGGGGAATCAGCCCCAGAATTTT

d_gene: -
v_gene: TRBV28
j_gene: TRBJ1-2
abundance: few
CDR3aa: CASSKYRANDYGYTF
CDR3nt: TGTGCCAGCAGTAAATACAGGGCAAACGACTATGGCTACACCTTC

d_gene: -
v_gene: TRBV29-1
j_gene: TRBJ2-7
abundance: many
CDR3aa: CSVTQGSYEQYF
CDR3nt: TGCAGCGTTACCCAGGGCTCCTACGAGCAGTACTTC

d_gene: -
v_gene: TRBV7-2
j_gene: TRBJ1-4
abundance: many
CDR3aa: CASSSSTGRAGEGTNEKLFF
CDR3nt: TGTGCCAGCAGCTCCTCAACGGGGCGGGCAGGGGAGGGAACTAATGAAAAACTGTTTTTT

d_gene: -
v_gene: TRBV5-1
j_gene: TRBJ1-4
abundance: many
CDR3aa: CASSLAGNNEKLFF
CDR3nt: TGCGCCAGCAGCTTGGCCGGGAATAATGAAAAACTGTTTTTT

d_gene: TRBD1
v_gene: TRBV6-6
j_gene: TRBJ1-5
abundance: many
CDR3aa: CASSPQGVGNQPQNF
CDR3nt: TGTGCCAGCAGTCCACAGGGGGTGGGCAATCAGCCCCAGAATTTT

d_gene: -
v_gene: TRBV7-2
j_gene: TRBJ1-5
abundance: many
CDR3aa: CASSLVRGSNQPQHF
CDR3nt: TGTGCCAGCAGCTTAGTTAGGGGGAGCAATCAGCCCCAGCATTTT

d_gene: -
v_gene: TRBV6-5
j_gene: TRBJ2-5
abundance: many
CDR3aa: CASSYGETQYF
CDR3nt: TGTGCCAGCAGTTACGGCGAGACCCAGTACTTC

d_gene: -
v_gene: TRBV3-1
j_gene: TRBJ1-5
abundance: many
CDR3aa: CASSAGTFSDIGQPQNF
CDR3nt: TGTGCCAGCAGCGCCGGGACATTCAGCGATATAGGTCAGCCCCAGAATTTT

d_gene: TRBD2
v_gene: TRBV20-1
j_gene: TRBJ2-3
abundance: many
CDR3aa: CSARRGVSTDTQYF
CDR3nt: TGCAGTGCTAGACGGGGGGTTAGCACAGATACGCAGTATTTT

d_gene: -
v_gene: TRBV3-1
j_gene: TRBJ1-6
abundance: many
CDR3aa: CASSPNQGLSPLNF
CDR3nt: TGTGCCAGCAGCCCCAATCAGGGTCTTTCACCCCTCAACTTT

d_gene: TRBD1
v_gene: TRBV20-1
j_gene: TRBJ1-3
abundance: many
CDR3aa: CSARLPGTGSGNTIYF
CDR3nt: TGCAGTGCTAGACTCCCCGGGACAGGGTCGGGAAACACCATATATTTT

d_gene: -
v_gene: TRBV29-1
j_gene: TRBJ2-1
abundance: many
CDR3aa: CSVDLFRNEQFF
CDR3nt: TGCAGCGTTGACCTATTCAGGAATGAGCAGTTCTTC

d_gene: -
v_gene: TRBV20-1
j_gene: TRBJ2-3
abundance: many
CDR3aa: CSAVGQTSTDTQYF
CDR3nt: TGCAGTGCCGTGGGGCAGACAAGCACAGATACGCAGTATTTT

d_gene: -
v_gene: TRBV7-9
j_gene: TRBJ2-3
abundance: many
CDR3aa: CASSKRDWYTDTQYF
CDR3nt: TGTGCCAGCAGCAAAAGGGACTGGTACACAGATACGCAGTATTTT

d_gene: -
v_gene: TRBV29-1
j_gene: TRBJ2-7
abundance: many
CDR3aa: CSVGNGVAYEQYF
CDR3nt: TGCAGCGTGGGTAACGGGGTAGCCTACGAGCAGTACTTC

d_gene: TRBD1
v_gene: TRBV9
j_gene: TRBJ1-2
abundance: many
CDR3aa: CASSLGSGTGTSGYTF
CDR3nt: TGTGCCAGCAGCCTAGGCTCAGGGACAGGTACTTCGGGCTACACCTTC

d_gene: -
v_gene: TRBV20-1
j_gene: TRBJ1-6
abundance: many
CDR3aa: CSARVEGSSPLHF
CDR3nt: TGCAGTGCTAGAGTTGAGGGATCCTCACCCCTCCACTTT

d_gene: -
v_gene: TRBV29-1
j_gene: TRBJ1-2
abundance: many
CDR3aa: CSVPPGANYGYTF
CDR3nt: TGCAGCGTCCCCCCGGGGGCTAACTATGGCTACACCTTC

d_gene: -
v_gene: TRBV7-9
j_gene: TRBJ2-1
abundance: many
CDR3aa: CASSPRARANEQFF
CDR3nt: TGTGCCAGCAGCCCACGGGCCCGAGCCAATGAGCAGTTCTTC

d_gene: -
v_gene: TRBV20-1
j_gene: TRBJ1-2
abundance: many
CDR3aa: CSASPGVGYTF
CDR3nt: TGCAGTGCTAGTCCAGGGGTTGGCTACACCTTC

d_gene: -
v_gene: TRBV6-5
j_gene: TRBJ1-2
abundance: many
CDR3aa: CASSYTGPWDGYTF
CDR3nt: TGTGCCAGCAGCTACACAGGGCCCTGGGATGGCTACACCTTC

d_gene: -
v_gene: TRBV4-1
j_gene: TRBJ2-7
abundance: few
CDR3aa: CASSPQWVPYEQYF
CDR3nt: TGCGCCAGCAGCCCCCAGTGGGTCCCCTACGAGCAGTACTTC

d_gene: -
v_gene: TRBV3-1
j_gene: TRBJ2-7
abundance: many
CDR3aa: CASSPNRYEQYF
CDR3nt: TGTGCCAGCAGCCCGAACAGGTACGAGCAGTACTTC

d_gene: -
v_gene: TRBV20-1
j_gene: TRBJ2-7
abundance: many
CDR3aa: CSASGQGHREQYF
CDR3nt: TGCAGTGCTAGCGGGCAGGGACACCGCGAGCAGTACTTC

d_gene: TRBD1
v_gene: TRBV5-1
j_gene: TRBJ1-1
abundance: many
CDR3aa: CASRRTGGVDTEAFF
CDR3nt: TGCGCCAGCAGGCGGACAGGGGGAGTGGACACTGAAGCTTTCTTT

d_gene: -
v_gene: TRBV7-9
j_gene: TRBJ1-6
abundance: many
CDR3aa: CASSPQGNYNSPLHF
CDR3nt: TGTGCCAGCAGCCCCCAGGGGAATTATAATTCACCCCTCCACTTT

d_gene: -
v_gene: TRBV29-1
j_gene: TRBJ2-7
abundance: few
CDR3aa: CSVEDGPPYEQYF
CDR3nt: TGCAGCGTTGAAGATGGGCCGCCCTACGAGCAGTACTTC